This TCR beta chain was sequenced during a study of cytomegalovirus exposure and HLA in healthy donors. Whole-study findings and limits: In vitro work confirmed that a few CMV-associated chains recognize CMV antigens.

Germline CDR1 is MDHEN and CDR2 is SYDVKM. With V trimmed by 5 bases and J by 7 bases, 8 bases remained unmatched. CDR3 length: 16 amino acids. Comment on this clone: As yet, its antigen is unknown.

The PCR made use of 60 Vbeta and 13 Jbeta primers. Method: immunoSEQ multiplex PCR; TCRdb's copy keeps in-frame clones and lacks some. The sample holds approximately 90,000 clones, around 82% seen once. This clonotype was obtained from a man aged 40-49 years in good health and CMV-seronegative. The specimen sequenced was PBMCs. The chain carries TRBV28 and TRBJ1-6; 10 nucleotides align to TRBD1. DNA for the CDR3: TGTGCCAGCAGTCCCCCGGGACAGGGGAAGAATTCACCCCTCCACTTT. Its protein product is CASSPPGQGKNSPLHF.